This TCR beta chain was sequenced for a study of beta chain features in type 1 diabetes. Overall study findings and caveats: There was a possibility that cDNA sequencing over-represented cells with high TCR expression. Here, the possible influence of HLA type (on TCRB rearrangement) remained unresolved.

Germline V gene data show CDR1 as MNHNS and CDR2 as SASEGT. The CDR3 is 13 amino acids. Trimming stripped 5 bases from V and 2 bases from J, with 9 bases between. On this clone: Its antigen remains unknown.

Researchers reported sorting CD4+ naive, central memory, regulatory and stem cell-like memory cells via CD45RO/CCR7/CD25/CD127/CD95/CD27. Every bit of the isolated RNA underwent reverse transcription, so sequencing read expressed TCRB transcripts. Clones were sequenced by immunoSEQ multiplex PCR, and TCRdb holds only the in-frame ones, with some missing. The table includes about 110,000 clones, roughly 40% detected once. Sequenced sample: stem cell memory CD4+ T cells from blood. The J gene is TRBJ2-5, the V gene TRBV6-1; D perhaps matches TRBD1 (5 bases). The TCR sequence derives from a young woman in good health. The DNA of the CDR3 is TGTGCCAGCAGTCCCAGGGTGCAAGAGACCCAGTACTTC. The encoded protein is CASSPRVQETQYF.